This TCR beta chain was identified during a study of T cell responses to AZD1222 COVID-19 vaccine. Remarks on this clone: Its antigen is unidentified.

Trimming removed 5 bases from V and 3 bases from J; junction bases left unmatched: 8. CDR1 and CDR2 (germline): LGHNT, FRNRAP. CDR3 length: 16 amino acids. TCRdb's copy holds only in-frame clones and misses some; the assay was immunoSEQ multiplex PCR. In the table there are some 250,000 clones, around 93% of which are singletons. Whole-study results and caveats: At study baseline, merely a handful of AZD1222 recipients were seropositive.

This receptor was taken from an adult who received the AZD1222 COVID-19 vaccine. The material was peripheral blood, obtained 28 days after the second AZD1222 dose. The chain is built from TRBV12-5 and TRBJ1-1; 11 nucleotides match TRBD1. The CDR3 here is CASGIAGTGGDTEAFF. The CDR3 bases are TGTGCTAGTGGTATCGCCGGGACAGGGGGAGACACTGAAGCTTTCTTT.